This T cell receptor (beta chain) was found in a study of molecular identifiers for immune sequencing clone quantification. Each CDR3 protein is one row after TCRdb ran MiXCR on the PCR reads. The sample includes about 510,000 distinct CDR3 sequences, around 21% of them seen just once. A remark on this clonotype: A much bigger clone sits one base away, suggesting this may be a read error.

CDR3 length: 13 amino acids. Germline lookup yields CDR1 MNHEY and CDR2 SMNVEV (reference sequence). The ends were cut back, 2 bases at V and 11 bases at J, with 13 bases in the middle. The sample consisted of naive CD8+ T cells from blood, with Jurkat cell RNA spiked in. Subset: FACS-sorted CD8+CD4-CCR7+CD45RA+ naive T cells. This sequence was found in a human donor in good health. Some libraries in this study had Jurkat cell RNA spiked in. V is TRBV27 and J is TRBJ2-4, with D unresolved. The CDR3 DNA reads TGTGCCAGCAGTTTAATGGCAGAGGACGTTCAGTACTTC. Translation: CASSLMAEDVQYF.